This T cell receptor beta chain was sequenced during a study of blood T cell repertoires in COVID-19. Study-wide background: Sources were T cells, B-cell-depleted T cells, or PBMCs; the material itself was cDNA or gDNA.

Before they entered the study, exposed participants had met a COVID-19 case within 2 weeks. Germline V gene sequence: CDR1 SGHRS, CDR2 YFSETQ. Trimming removed 3 bases from V and 4 bases from J; junction bases left unmatched: 5. There are 14 residues in the CDR3. In the study's own analysis: Estimation of nucleated cell counts was performed using reference gene primer amplification. Profiling relied on immunoSEQ multiplex PCR, and the TCRdb table lists in-frame clones only, not all of them. V and J calls and clone size follow that table, whereas D and trimming were derived from the DNA. Counted here are 270,000 or so clones, 80% to 90% occurring once; the ten biggest clones make up about 7%. With respect to this clone: The sample contains more than one DNA sequence encoding this CDR3.

The gene calls are TRBV5-1 and TRBJ2-7; 9 nucleotides match TRBD1. The specimen was PBMCs or T cells enriched from blood (not recorded which). This TCR was sampled from a woman aged 45-65 years who had been exposed to COVID-19. The CDR3 is CASSSGTGSYEQYF. As DNA, the CDR3 is TGCGCCAGCAGCTCCGGGACAGGGAGTTACGAGCAGTACTTC.